These T cell receptor beta chains were read from a single sample in a study of human thymus T cells. Sequencing was performed with immunoSEQ multiplex PCR; in TCRdb, only in-frame clones are kept and a portion is missing. The table includes roughly 120,000 clones, around 94% detected once. The specimen sequenced was thymus tissue. The receptors were sampled from a boy under two years old with a congenital heart defect but otherwise immunologically healthy. Each CDR3 is given with its conserved first and last residue.

v_call: TRBV7-9; j_call: TRBJ2-5; cdr3_length: 16; cdr3_aa: CASSLGTRLFEETQYF
v_call: TRBV5-4; j_call: TRBJ1-6; cdr3_length: 16; cdr3_aa: CASSLEVGSYNSPLHF
v_call: TRBV5-1; j_call: TRBJ1-3; cdr3_length: 13; cdr3_aa: CASSFSGGNTIYF
v_call: TRBV7-2; j_call: TRBJ2-7; cdr3_length: 16; cdr3_aa: CASSLVVGTFSYEQYF
v_call: TRBV27; j_call: TRBJ2-3; cdr3_length: 15; cdr3_aa: CASAARGGPTDTQYF
v_call: TRBV7-9; j_call: TRBJ2-5; cdr3_length: 19; cdr3_aa: CASSPPVTSPGQGAKTQYF
v_call: TRBV27; j_call: TRBJ2-2; cdr3_length: 16; cdr3_aa: CASSGGTSGRTGELFF
v_call: TRBV14; j_call: TRBJ2-7; cdr3_length: 14; cdr3_aa: CASSHSGTPHEQYF
v_call: TRBV14; j_call: TRBJ1-4; cdr3_length: 18; cdr3_aa: CASSQATPIRDPSEKLFF
v_call: TRBV7-2; j_call: TRBJ2-7; cdr3_length: 13; cdr3_aa: CASSLDSSWEQYF
v_call: TRBV4-1; j_call: TRBJ2-3; cdr3_length: 14; cdr3_aa: CASSQGQDTDTQYF
v_call: TRBV4-1; j_call: TRBJ2-2; cdr3_length: 17; cdr3_aa: CASSQGRLAGATGELFF
v_call: TRBV2; j_call: TRBJ2-2; cdr3_length: 16; cdr3_aa: CASSELAGANTGELFF
v_call: TRBV4-3; j_call: TRBJ1-6; cdr3_length: 17; cdr3_aa: CASSQEWENLTNSPLHF
v_call: TRBV5-6; j_call: TRBJ1-4; cdr3_length: 15; cdr3_aa: CASRLSGLSAEKLFF
v_call: TRBV27; j_call: TRBJ1-4; cdr3_length: 16; cdr3_aa: CASSGQGAMANEKLFF
v_call: TRBV6-6; j_call: TRBJ2-3; cdr3_length: 15; cdr3_aa: CATSLLGVAADTQYF
v_call: TRBV2; j_call: TRBJ2-7; cdr3_length: 11; cdr3_aa: CASSETYEQYF
v_call: TRBV4-3; j_call: TRBJ2-5; cdr3_length: 21; cdr3_aa: CASSQDSSVLSEGLAQETQYF
v_call: TRBV6-1; j_call: TRBJ2-3; cdr3_length: 18; cdr3_aa: CASSDGGHSGGAEDTQYF
v_call: TRBV4-3; j_call: TRBJ2-1; cdr3_length: 16; cdr3_aa: CASSQDQKLVLNEQFF
v_call: TRBV30; j_call: TRBJ1-5; cdr3_length: 15; cdr3_aa: CAWSVTGTGDQPQHF
v_call: TRBV9; j_call: TRBJ2-4; cdr3_length: 14; cdr3_aa: CASSGRTRENIQYF
v_call: TRBV4-1; j_call: TRBJ1-1; cdr3_length: 15; cdr3_aa: CASSLGQGMNTEAFF
v_call: TRBV5-5; j_call: TRBJ1-6; cdr3_length: 14; cdr3_aa: CASSLGHHNSPLHF
v_call: TRBV29-1; j_call: TRBJ2-1; cdr3_length: 11; cdr3_aa: CSVAQGTGPFF
v_call: TRBV21-1; j_call: TRBJ2-7; cdr3_length: 14; cdr3_aa: CASSKRLRGWEQYF
v_call: TRBV19; j_call: TRBJ1-5; cdr3_length: 15; cdr3_aa: CASTPALWRNQPQHF
v_call: TRBV9; j_call: TRBJ1-2; cdr3_length: 12; cdr3_aa: CASEAGGRGYTF
v_call: TRBV28; j_call: TRBJ1-1; cdr3_length: 12; cdr3_aa: CASSQDRGGAFF
v_call: TRBV15; j_call: TRBJ1-1; cdr3_length: 15; cdr3_aa: CATSSVRQMNTEAFF
v_call: TRBV5-1; j_call: TRBJ2-6; cdr3_length: 19; cdr3_aa: CASSSIPRQGATGANVLTF
v_call: TRBV11-3; j_call: TRBJ2-7; cdr3_length: 18; cdr3_aa: CASSSRPVASGGACEQYF
v_call: TRBV5-1; j_call: TRBJ2-5; cdr3_length: 15; cdr3_aa: CASRKTQGSGETQYF
v_call: TRBV11-1; j_call: TRBJ1-4; cdr3_length: 18; cdr3_aa: CASSHGTPKGPTNEKLFF
v_call: TRBV5-6; j_call: TRBJ2-4; cdr3_length: 18; cdr3_aa: CASSSGLAGGPIKNIQYF
v_call: TRBV6-1; j_call: TRBJ2-3; cdr3_length: 19; cdr3_aa: CASSEALTGHCLCTDTQYF
v_call: TRBV28; j_call: TRBJ1-5; cdr3_length: 18; cdr3_aa: CASSLGPGRGRLDQPQHF
v_call: TRBV5-6; j_call: TRBJ1-2; cdr3_length: 16; cdr3_aa: CASSLAGTGQAYGYTF
v_call: TRBV5-1; j_call: TRBJ1-2; cdr3_length: 15; cdr3_aa: CASSEIHPGGYGYTF
v_call: TRBV5-8; j_call: TRBJ2-3; cdr3_length: 17; cdr3_aa: CASSLRRPAFSTDTQYF
v_call: TRBV7-2; j_call: TRBJ1-1; cdr3_length: 13; cdr3_aa: CASSLSRGMEAFF
v_call: TRBV19; j_call: TRBJ2-1; cdr3_length: 14; cdr3_aa: CASSTQQPGDEQFF
v_call: TRBV14; j_call: TRBJ2-5; cdr3_length: 13; cdr3_aa: CASSPGLKETQYF
v_call: TRBV9; j_call: TRBJ1-6; cdr3_length: 14; cdr3_aa: CASSDREDNSPLHF
v_call: TRBV4-2; j_call: TRBJ1-1; cdr3_length: 15; cdr3_aa: CASRPLPGLNTEAFF